This T cell receptor beta chain was obtained from a study of early T cells in non-severe SARS-CoV-2 infection. As for the study in general: The sequenced material was bulk RNA from unsorted whole blood, and its chains were unpaired.

The protocol attached unique molecular identifiers to individual cDNA molecules. TCRdb independently ran MiXCR on the 5' RACE reads; one entry per CDR3 protein. The table lists 35,000 to 45,000 distinct CDR3 sequences, around 6.3% of them singletons. This clonotype was seen only a few times. The antigen is not known. The CDR3 length is 16 residues. Germline-derived CDR1 and CDR2 are KGHSH and LQKENI. V lost 3 bases and J 0 bases, leaving 14 bases between the germline ends. Whole-study results and caveats: VDJdb matches were skewed toward anti-spike CD8 T cell responses.

The receptor was isolated from an adult who was a healthcare worker with PCR-confirmed SARS-CoV-2 infection or an uninfected control (not recorded which). The chain links TRBV18 to TRBJ1-1; D not certain. Sequencing was performed on whole blood, taken at baseline. The CDR3 sequence: CASSPRRVGMNTEAFF. In DNA form, the CDR3 reads TGTGCCAGCTCACCCCGACGGGTGGGGATGAACACTGAAGCTTTCTTT.